Below are 24 T cell receptor beta chains sequenced from a single sample in a study of shared clonotypes between healthy human individuals. Here immunoSEQ multiplex PCR was the method, and the copy in TCRdb shows in-frame clones only, minus some. This table holds 950,000 to 1,200,000 clones, roughly 77% found once. Sequencing was performed on memory CD4+ T cells from PBMCs. This sample's subset: CD45RA-negative fraction. These receptors all stem from a man between 18 and 29 years old in good health. Some clones in this sample may be carry-over from other donors' samples.

This clone was recorded once. The chain uses TRBV18 and TRBJ2-2; D is perhaps TRBD2 (6 bases). Germline values: CDR1 KGHSH, CDR2 LQKENI. The CDR3 spans 18 residues. V was shortened by 7 bases and J by 1 base, with 22 bases between the two germline ends. CDR3 sequence: CASCPTFAGSGNTGELFF. The CDR3 DNA follows: TGTGCCAGCTGCCCGACTTTCGCCGGTAGCGGGAACACCGGGGAGCTGTTTTTT.

The table lists this clone with a few counts. This chain uses TRBV2 with TRBJ2-5, with D possibly TRBD2 on 6 matching bases. The CDR3 is 14 residues long. The germline V and J ends were trimmed by 7 bases and 5 bases, with 17 bases remaining between them. CDR1 and CDR2 from the germline V gene are SNHLY and FYNNEI. As DNA, the CDR3 is TGTGCCAGCATCCGTCGGGAGAGGGGTGAGACCCAGTACTTC. Its translation is CASIRRERGETQYF.

This chain links TRBV11-2 with TRBJ2-1; maybe TRBD2 (6 bases). Per the germline V gene, CDR1 is SGHAT and CDR2 is FQNNGV. The CDR3 runs to 18 residues. V shed 0 bases and J shed 3 bases, with 18 bases lying between them. CDR3 in amino acids: CASSLDYGGPPLYNEQFF. The CDR3 coding sequence is TGTGCCAGCAGCTTAGATTACGGGGGACCTCCCCTCTACAATGAGCAGTTCTTC. The variable domain in full, completed from reference TRBV11-2 and TRBJ2-1, reads EAGVAQSPRYKIIEKRQSVAFWCNPISGHATLYWYQQILGQGPKLLIQFQNNGVVDDSQLPKDRFSAERLKGVDSTLKIQPAKLEDSAVYLCASSLDYGGPPLYNEQFFGPGTRLTVL.

The rearrangement joins TRBV7-8 to TRBJ2-3, with 11 bases aligning to TRBD2. Germline values: CDR1 SGHVS, CDR2 FQNEAQ. V was pared by 4 bases and J by 2 bases, with 5 bases of the junction left unmatched. The CDR3 has 16 amino acids. CDR3: CASSSLAGGITDTQYF. CDR3 DNA sequence: TGTGCCAGCAGCTCTTTAGCGGGAGGGATCACAGATACGCAGTATTTT.

The genes are TRBV6-6 and TRBJ1-2; a possible D gene is TRBD1 (5 bases). The CDR3 length is 14 residues. The germline gives CDR1 MNHNY, CDR2 SVGAGI (reference sequence). Between the trimmed V and J ends, which lost 5 bases and 0 bases, there was a span of 10 bases. The CDR3 nucleotides are TGTGCCAGCAGTCCCTTGACAGCTAACTATGGCTACACCTTC. It codes for CASSPLTANYGYTF.

In regard to this clone: Other DNA variants within this sample encode the same CDR3. The chain links TRBV20-1 to TRBJ1-2; unclear D gene. The CDR3 totals 10 residues. V gave up 6 bases and J gave up 4 bases, with 6 bases separating them. Germline CDR1 and CDR2: DFQATT and SNEGSKA (reference sequence). CDR3 protein: CSAWSYGYTF. The CDR3 nucleotides read TGCAGTGCATGGTCCTATGGCTACACCTTC.

The rearrangement joins TRBV4-1 to TRBJ1-5; TRBD1 aligns across 10 bases. Germline lookup yields CDR1 MGHRA and CDR2 YSYEKL. The CDR3 is 14 amino acids. V lost 4 bases, J lost 3 bases, and 0 bases stayed unmatched. The CDR3, as DNA: TGCGCCAGCAGCCGACAGGGGGCCAATCAGCCCCAGCATTTT. It encodes CASSRQGANQPQHF.

V and J are TRBV28 and TRBJ2-5, with a possible D match to TRBD2 (7 bases). Trimming left V 5 bases short and J 4 bases short, with 14 bases between. Germline V gene lookup returns CDR1 MDHEN and CDR2 SYDVKM. The CDR3 totals 14 residues. The CDR3 sequence: CASSGGALPETQYF. The CDR3 DNA sequence: TGTGCCAGCAGTGGGGGGGCGCTCCCAGAGACCCAGTACTTC.

The rearrangement joins TRBV6-5 to TRBJ2-3; D is unresolved. This CDR3 region has 11 residues. Germline V CDR1 and CDR2: MNHEY, SVGAGI. V lost 5 bases, J lost 6 bases, and 6 bases lay in between. CDR3: CASSQKDTQYF. DNA for the CDR3: TGTGCCAGCAGTCAAAAGGATACGCAGTATTTT.

The rearrangement uses TRBV6-6 and TRBJ2-5; no clear D gene. Germline CDR1 MNHNY, CDR2 SVGAGI (reference sequence). The V end lost 7 bases, the J end lost 5 bases, and 14 bases lay between the germline ends. CDR3 length equals 13 residues. CDR3 sequence: CASTLGWAETQYF. The CDR3 coding sequence is TGTGCCAGCACCCTCGGATGGGCGGAGACCCAGTACTTC.

The rearrangement links TRBV23-1 to TRBJ2-7; D may match TRBD1 or TRBD2 (5 bases each). TRBV23-1 counts as an open reading frame of uncertain function. The CDR3 spans 13 residues. Trimming pared 11 bases from V and 2 bases from J, leaving 16 bases between. The CDR3: CAGWDGGTYEQYF. The DNA for the CDR3 is TGCGCCGGATGGGACGGTGGGACCTACGAGCAGTACTTC.

The J gene is TRBJ2-7, the V gene TRBV4-1; D is possibly TRBD2 (7 bases). This CDR3 is built from 14 residues. From germline, CDR1 is MGHRA and CDR2 YSYEKL. V lost 5 bases to trimming and J lost 3 bases, with 14 bases between them. The CDR3 region has the DNA TGCGCCAGCAGCAGGGGGGGACTTGGCTACGAGCAGTACTTC. Residues: CASSRGGLGYEQYF.

This clone was found a few times. The chain carries TRBV6-5 and TRBJ2-1; TRBD2 aligns across 9 bases. Germline V gene sequence: CDR1 MNHEY, CDR2 SVGAGI. The CDR3 is made up of 15 amino acids. V was clipped by 5 bases and J by 5 bases; unmatched bases: 7. CDR3 amino acids: CASSTGTSWDNEQFF. The CDR3 DNA reads TGTGCCAGCAGTACCGGGACTAGCTGGGACAATGAGCAGTTCTTC.

Of note for this clone: A much larger clone lies one base from this, so it may be a read error. The rearrangement joins TRBV28 to TRBJ2-2, with 10 bases lining up with TRBD2. The ends lost 6 bases at V and 6 bases at J; junction bases unmatched: 4. CDR1 MDHEN and CDR2 SYDVKM come from the germline V gene. The length of the CDR3 is 14 residues. CDR3 region: CASRPGTSAGELFF. The CDR3 DNA follows: TGTGCCAGCAGGCCCGGGACTAGCGCCGGGGAGCTGTTTTTT.

The chain links TRBV2 to TRBJ2-2; no clear D gene. Trimming pared 5 bases from V and 4 bases from J, leaving 14 bases between. This CDR3 is 15 amino acids long. Germline V gene sequence: CDR1 SNHLY, CDR2 FYNNEI. The CDR3 sequence: CASSKFAEITGELFF. CDR3 sequence (DNA): TGTGCCAGCAGTAAGTTTGCGGAAATCACCGGGGAGCTGTTTTTT.

Concerning this clone itself: The same CDR3 can be traced to other DNA sequences in this sample. The chain links TRBV19 to TRBJ1-5; D is unclear. The V end lost 3 bases, the J end lost 4 bases, and 7 bases lay between the germline ends. The CDR3 covers 13 residues. Germline loops: CDR1 LNHDA, CDR2 SQIVND (reference sequence). Here the CDR3 DNA reads TGTGCCAGTAGTATTGCCGGGAATCAGCCCCAGCATTTT. Protein sequence: CASSIAGNQPQHF.

Only one count was recorded for this clone. V usage is TRBV7-2 and J usage is TRBJ2-7; D is possibly TRBD2 (6 bases). Germline V CDR1 and CDR2: SGHTA, FQGNSA. The ends were cut back, 5 bases at V and 0 bases at J, with 11 bases in the middle. This CDR3 contains 14 residues. Here the CDR3 DNA reads TGTGCCAGCAGCCGTACTAGCATCTCCTACGAGCAGTACTTC. This encodes CASSRTSISYEQYF.

The chain couples TRBV7-9 to TRBJ1-4; 9 nucleotides match TRBD1. J lost 8 bases, V lost 5 bases, and 12 bases had no gene match. This CDR3 is 16 amino acids long. Germline V gives CDR1 SEHNR, CDR2 FQNEAQ (reference sequence). The CDR3 region is CASSLHLTGGREKLFF. CDR3 DNA sequence: TGTGCCAGCAGCCTCCACTTAACAGGGGGCAGGGAAAAACTGTTTTTT. The variable domain in full, completed from reference TRBV7-9 and TRBJ1-4, reads DTGVSQNPRHKITKRGQNVTFRCDPISEHNRLYWYRQTLGQGPEFLTYFQNEAQLEKSRLLSDRFSAERPKGSFSTLEIQRTEQGDSAMYLCASSLHLTGGREKLFFGSGTQLSVL.

The chain couples TRBV12-5 to TRBJ1-2, with D uncertain. Trimming removed 4 bases at V and 4 bases at J, with 7 bases between. The CDR3 is 12 residues long. Germline CDR1 LGHNT, CDR2 FRNRAP. The CDR3, as DNA: TGTGCTAGTGGTTCCCGATCCTATGGCTACACCTTC. Its protein is CASGSRSYGYTF.

This clone was seen once. In DNA form, the CDR3 reads TGCGCCGGACTCGGACGCCCGGCTGGAACTGAAGCTTTCTTT. It encodes CAGLGRPAGTEAFF. This chain uses TRBV23-1 with TRBJ1-1; no definite D call. TRBV23-1 is reported as an ORF; its role is uncertain. Between the trimmed V and J ends, which lost 11 bases and 5 bases, there was a span of 21 bases. The CDR3 is 14 residues long.

The V and J genes are TRBV7-2 and TRBJ2-3, with D uncertain. This CDR3 is 14 amino acids long. Germline assignment: CDR1 SGHTA and CDR2 FQGNSA. V was pared by 4 bases and J by 2 bases, with 10 bases between. In DNA form, the CDR3 reads TGTGCCAGCAGCTCGTTAACCCCCACAGATACGCAGTATTTT. Protein sequence: CASSSLTPTDTQYF.

V gene TRBV7-3 combines with J gene TRBJ2-3; tentative D call: TRBD2 (7 bases). Trimming took off 5 bases at V and 3 bases at J, with 15 bases between the two ends. There are 15 residues in the CDR3. Germline lookup yields CDR1 SGHTA and CDR2 FQGTGA. The CDR3 DNA sequence: TGTGCCAGCAGCACACAGGGAGGGAGAACAGATACGCAGTATTTT. Translation gives CASSTQGGRTDTQYF.

In regard to this clone: Other DNA sequences within the sample encode an identical CDR3. V is TRBV5-1 and J is TRBJ2-5; TRBD1 might be the D (6 bases). Germline assignment: CDR1 SGHRS and CDR2 YFSETQ. This CDR3 has 13 amino acids. Trimming stripped 2 bases from V and 3 bases from J, with 8 bases between. CDR3 residues: CASSFPGEETQYF. CDR3 in DNA: TGCGCCAGCAGCTTTCCAGGGGAAGAGACCCAGTACTTC.

This clone was counted once. The V and J genes are TRBV29-1 and TRBJ2-7; 8 nucleotides line up with TRBD2. V lost 4 bases to trimming and J lost 3 bases; unmatched junction nucleotides: 17. This CDR3 has 17 residues. Germline V gene lookup returns CDR1 SQVTM and CDR2 ANQGSEA. The CDR3 sequence: CSVVPHGTSGPYYEQYF. For the CDR3, the DNA is TGCAGCGTTGTACCCCACGGAACTAGCGGTCCTTACTACGAGCAGTACTTC.